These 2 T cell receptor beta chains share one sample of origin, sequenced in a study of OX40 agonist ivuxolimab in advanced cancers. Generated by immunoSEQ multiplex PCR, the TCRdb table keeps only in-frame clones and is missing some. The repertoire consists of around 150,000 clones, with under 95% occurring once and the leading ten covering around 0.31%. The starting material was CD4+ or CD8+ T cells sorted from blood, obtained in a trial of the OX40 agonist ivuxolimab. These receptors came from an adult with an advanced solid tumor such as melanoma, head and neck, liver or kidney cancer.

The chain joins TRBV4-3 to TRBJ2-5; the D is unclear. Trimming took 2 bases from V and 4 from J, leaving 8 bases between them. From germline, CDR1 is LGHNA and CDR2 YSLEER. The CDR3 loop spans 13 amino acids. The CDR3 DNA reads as TGCGCCAGCAGCCAACGGGCCGGAGAGACCCAGTACTTC. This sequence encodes CASSQRAGETQYF.

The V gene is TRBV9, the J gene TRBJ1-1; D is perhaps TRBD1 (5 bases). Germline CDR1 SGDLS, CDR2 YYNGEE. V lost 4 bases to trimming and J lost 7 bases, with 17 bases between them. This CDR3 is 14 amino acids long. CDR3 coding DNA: TGTGCCAGCAGCTCTGGGGACCCTTACCGTGAAGCTTTCTTT. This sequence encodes CASSSGDPYREAFF.